Each of the 20 T cell receptor beta chains below was sequenced from the same sample in a study of OX40 agonist ivuxolimab in advanced cancers. The data were produced by immunoSEQ multiplex PCR, yet TCRdb's version contains in-frame clones alone and is incomplete. The profile shows 75,000 to 100,000 clones, 70% to 90% of them singletons. Specimen: CD4+ or CD8+ T cells sorted from blood, collected in a trial of the OX40 agonist ivuxolimab. Receptors were obtained from an adult with an advanced solid tumor such as melanoma, head and neck, liver or kidney cancer.

The rearrangement uses TRBV18 and TRBJ1-5; 7 positions match TRBD1. The CDR3 runs to 14 residues. The V gene's germline CDR1 is KGHSH and CDR2 LQKENI. J was trimmed by 2 bases and V by 3 bases; bases with no gene match: 1. The CDR3 reads CASSPQGGNQPQHF. In DNA, the CDR3 is TGTGCCAGCTCACCTCAGGGGGGCAATCAGCCCCAGCATTTT.

The CDR3 loop reads CASSLDRMNTGELFF. CDR3 DNA: TGTGCCAGCAGCTTGGACAGAATGAACACCGGGGAGCTGTTTTTT. The chain carries TRBV7-8 and TRBJ2-2; perhaps TRBD1 as D (6 bases). Germline V lookup: CDR1 SGHVS, CDR2 FQNEAQ. CDR3 length equals 15 residues. The V and J ends lost 3 bases and 1 base respectively, with 9 bases between them.

CDR3 bases: TGTGCCAGCAGCTTAGCGCCGGGGACAGGGGATCATTCACCCCTCCACTTT. This sequence encodes CASSLAPGTGDHSPLHF. The chain uses TRBV7-9 and TRBJ1-6, with TRBD1 identical over 10 bases. Germline values: CDR1 SEHNR, CDR2 FQNEAQ (reference sequence). This CDR3 has 17 residues. J gave up 8 bases and V 0 bases, and 7 bases lay outside the gene matches.

J is TRBJ1-2 and V is TRBV29-1; 11 positions match TRBD1. This CDR3 spans 13 amino acids. V shed 5 bases and J 5 bases; nucleotides not matched to a gene: 4. Germline CDR1 and CDR2: SQVTM and ANQGSEA. The CDR3 DNA sequence: TGCAGCGTTAGGGACAGGGGGATTTATGGCTACACCTTC. It specifies CSVRDRGIYGYTF.

V usage is TRBV5-1 and J usage is TRBJ2-1; tentative D call: TRBD2 (5 bases). In germline, CDR1 is SGHRS, CDR2 YFSETQ. This CDR3 is 16 amino acids long. Trimming stripped 1 base from V and 0 bases from J, with 11 bases between. The CDR3 coding sequence is TGCGCCAGCAGCTTGCCAGCGGTCAGCTCCTACAATGAGCAGTTCTTC. Its protein is CASSLPAVSSYNEQFF.

This chain links TRBV18 with TRBJ1-4, with D possibly TRBD1 on 5 matching bases. This CDR3 is 13 amino acids long. V lost 2 bases to trimming and J lost 8 bases, with 9 bases between them. CDR1 is KGHSH, CDR2 LQKENI, per germline. The CDR3 DNA follows: TGTGCCAGCTCACCAGGGGCGGCCGAAAAACTGTTTTTT. Translated, it gives CASSPGAAEKLFF.

This sequence joins TRBV2 and TRBJ2-1, with TRBD2 as a possible D gene (5 bases). Between the trimmed V and J ends, which lost 6 bases and 10 bases, there was a span of 16 bases. The length of the CDR3 is 13 residues. Per germline, CDR1 SNHLY and CDR2 FYNNEI. CDR3 coding DNA: TGTGCCAGCAGCCTACTAGTGCTACGAGAGCAGTTCTTC. Protein product: CASSLLVLREQFF.

In its sample, this clone was seen once. The V gene is TRBV11-1, the J gene TRBJ1-5; 7 positions agree with TRBD1. The CDR3 loop spans 13 amino acids. V trimming: 5 bases; J trimming: 5 bases; junction bases outside the gene matches: 3. CDR1 is SGHAT, CDR2 FQDESV, per germline (reference sequence). The DNA of the CDR3 is TGTGCCAGCAGCGTCGACAGGGATCAGCCCCAGCATTTT. Translation gives CASSVDRDQPQHF.

DNA of the CDR3: TGTGCCAGCAGCTTACAAGCTACGCTCACTGAAGCTTTCTTT. Translation gives CASSLQATLTEAFF. This chain joins TRBV7-3 and TRBJ1-1; D not certain. CDR1 is SGHTA and CDR2 is FQGTGA in the germline V gene. The CDR3 sequence is 14 residues long. V was cut by 2 bases and J by 4 bases, with 11 bases left in between.

V and J are TRBV5-4 and TRBJ1-4, with 10 nucleotides matching TRBD1. Trimming removed 3 bases from V and 7 bases from J; junction bases left unmatched: 3. This CDR3 is 14 amino acids long. Germline V lookup: CDR1 SGHNT, CDR2 YYREEE (reference sequence). The CDR3 region is CASSSTGGGEKLFF. DNA for the CDR3: TGTGCCAGCAGCTCGACAGGGGGCGGTGAAAAACTGTTTTTT.

This clone came up a few times. The rearrangement uses TRBV7-8 and TRBJ1-2, with 8 bases fitting TRBD1. The CDR3 covers 13 residues. CDR1 SGHVS and CDR2 FQNEAQ come from the germline V gene. The V and J ends lost 0 bases and 7 bases, in that order; junction bases with no gene match: 1. The CDR3 coding sequence is TGTGCCAGCAGCTTAGCGCAGGGGGCTGGCTACACCTTC. Its translation is CASSLAQGAGYTF.

The chain employs TRBV5-1 and TRBJ2-3, with TRBD2 matching 8 bases. The CDR3 loop spans 16 amino acids. The V and J ends lost 4 bases and 5 bases, in that order; junction bases with no gene match: 12. Germline V gene sequence: CDR1 SGHRS, CDR2 YFSETQ. The CDR3 sequence: CASSGGAGGARDTQYF. CDR3 bases: TGCGCCAGCAGCGGGGGGGCGGGGGGCGCGAGAGATACGCAGTATTTT.

The CDR3 bases are TGTGCCAGCTCACCGGAGGCAGATACGCAGTATTTT. Protein sequence: CASSPEADTQYF. The chain has TRBV18 and TRBJ2-3; perhaps TRBD2 as D (5 bases). V gave up 3 bases and J gave up 4 bases, with 5 bases separating them. This CDR3 has 12 residues. Germline values: CDR1 KGHSH, CDR2 LQKENI.

This clone is a singleton in its sample. The genes are TRBV7-9 and TRBJ1-2; 10 bases agree with TRBD1. The V segment lost 4 bases and the J segment 4 bases; nucleotides outside the gene matches: 6. This CDR3 has 15 amino acids. Per the germline V gene, CDR1 is SEHNR and CDR2 is FQNEAQ (reference sequence). This chain's CDR3 is CASSSPGTGVYGYTF. As DNA, the CDR3 is TGTGCCAGCAGCTCACCCGGGACAGGGGTCTATGGCTACACCTTC.

The chain has TRBV2 and TRBJ2-3; D may correspond to TRBD1 or TRBD2 (5 bases each). This CDR3 contains 14 residues. Germline V lookup: CDR1 SNHLY, CDR2 FYNNEI. With 7 bases removed from V and 5 bases from J, the gap between germline ends came to 16 bases. This CDR3 reads CASNEGMRGDTQYF. CDR3 DNA sequence: TGTGCCAGCAATGAGGGGATGAGGGGAGATACGCAGTATTTT. Full variable domain (missing parts from reference TRBV2 and TRBJ2-3): EPEVTQTPSHQVTQMGQEVILRCVPISNHLYFYWYRQILGQKVEFLVSFYNNEISEKSEIFDDQFSVERPDGSNFTLKIRSTKLEDSAMYFCASNEGMRGDTQYFGPGTRLTVL.

The chain joins TRBV11-2 to TRBJ1-4; a possible D gene is TRBD1 (6 bases). CDR1 is SGHAT and CDR2 is FQNNGV in the germline V gene. This CDR3 spans 16 amino acids. Trimming cost V 4 bases and J 6 bases, with 18 bases left between them. The CDR3, as DNA: TGTGCCAGCAGCTACCCCGGTGGGGGCGGATATGAAAAACTGTTTTTT. It specifies CASSYPGGGGYEKLFF. Variable domain in full (rest from reference TRBV11-2 and TRBJ1-4): EAGVAQSPRYKIIEKRQSVAFWCNPISGHATLYWYQQILGQGPKLLIQFQNNGVVDDSQLPKDRFSAERLKGVDSTLKIQPAKLEDSAVYLCASSYPGGGGYEKLFFGSGTQLSVL.

The chain links TRBV5-1 to TRBJ2-3; 10 bases match TRBD1. The CDR3 has 13 residues. V gave up 4 bases and J gave up 7 bases; unmatched junction bases: 3. The germline V gene has CDR1 SGHRS and CDR2 YFSETQ. The CDR3 sequence is CASSPGQGHTQYF. For the CDR3, the DNA is TGCGCCAGCAGCCCGGGACAGGGGCATACGCAGTATTTT. The full variable domain, in which reference TRBV5-1 and TRBJ2-3 provide the parts outside the CDR3, is KAGVTQTPRYLIKTRGQQVTLSCSPISGHRSVSWYQQTPGQGLQFLFEYFSETQRNKGNFPGRFSGRQFSNSRSEMNVSTLELGDSALYLCASSPGQGHTQYFGPGTRLTVL.

About this clone itself: This CDR3 is missing its conserved last phenylalanine or tryptophan, likely due to a read error. The chain has TRBV6-5 and TRBJ1-6; D remains unclear. V was cut by 0 bases and J by 10 bases, with 13 bases left in between. CDR3 length equals 15 residues. The germline V gene encodes CDR1 MNHEY and CDR2 SVGAGI. The chain's CDR3 is CASSYSAHLKSPLHL. The CDR3 nucleotides are TGTGCCAGCAGTTACTCGGCCCATCTGAAGTCACCCCTCCACCTT.

The genes are TRBV5-4 and TRBJ1-6, with a possible D match to TRBD1 (6 bases). There are 12 residues in the CDR3. The germline V gene encodes CDR1 SGHNT and CDR2 YYREEE (reference sequence). CDR3 sequence reads: CAAGDSNSPLHF. DNA of the CDR3: TGTGCAGCAGGGGATTCAAATTCACCCCTCCACTTT.

This chain uses TRBV7-2 with TRBJ2-2; tentative D call: TRBD2 (6 bases). The CDR3 extends over 16 amino acids. Germline values: CDR1 SGHTA, CDR2 FQGNSA. The V gene lost 5 bases and the J gene lost 1 base, with 14 bases spanning the gap. The CDR3 region has the DNA TGTGCCAGCAGCCTGACTAGTGGGCGGAACACCGGGGAGCTGTTTTTT. This translates into CASSLTSGRNTGELFF.